This is a list of T cell receptor beta chains from one sample in a study of cytomegalovirus exposure and HLA in healthy donors. TCRdb's copy holds only in-frame clones and misses some; the assay was immunoSEQ multiplex PCR. Among around 150,000 clones listed, less than 80% were seen once. Source material: PBMCs. The receptor source for this set is a man aged 40-55 years in good health and CMV-seropositive. The CDR3 runs from the conserved cysteine through the conserved F or W. D genes are given only for firm matches. Not all rows give a size; the values are once, few, many and, for expanded clones, a class.

>TRBJ1-2|-|-|TRBV15
CATSSGHFNYGYTF
TGTGCCACCAGCAGCGGACACTTTAACTATGGCTACACCTTC
>TRBJ1-4|-|few|TRBV27
CASSLIPREIGKLFF
TGTGCCAGCAGTTTAATCCCTCGAGAGATTGGAAAACTGTTTTTT
>TRBJ2-2|TRBD2|-|TRBV29-1
CSDRGLAGAGELFF
TGCAGCGACCGCGGACTAGCGGGCGCCGGGGAGCTGTTTTTT
>TRBJ2-5|-|once|TRBV30
CAWSLGEETQYF
TGTGCCTGGAGTCTGGGAGAGGAGACCCAGTACTTC
>TRBJ2-5|-|-|TRBV5-1
CASSLAEETQYF
TGCGCCAGCAGCTTGGCCGAAGAGACCCAGTACTTC
>TRBJ1-1|TRBD1|-|TRBV6-1
CASRPGTVNTEAFF
TGTGCCAGCAGACCCGGGACAGTCAACACTGAAGCTTTCTTT
>TRBJ1-6|TRBD1|-|TRBV7-6
CASSSSGPGTGKFNSPLHF
TGTGCCAGCAGCTCCTCCGGTCCCGGGACAGGGAAATTTAATTCACCCCTCCACTTT
>TRBJ1-6|TRBD1|-|TRBV29-1
CSALTGAYNSPLHF
TGCAGCGCCTTGACAGGGGCCTATAATTCACCCCTCCACTTT
>TRBJ2-3|TRBD2|-|TRBV5-4
CASSPLRSGNADTQYF
TGTGCCAGCAGCCCCTTGAGGAGCGGGAATGCAGATACGCAGTATTTT
>TRBJ2-7|TRBD2|once|TRBV29-1
CSVEVLPSGSLSSYEQYF
TGCAGCGTTGAAGTTCTCCCTAGCGGGAGCCTGAGCTCCTACGAGCAGTACTTC
>TRBJ1-1|-|-|TRBV30
CAWEVGRGTEAFF
TGTGCCTGGGAAGTGGGCAGGGGAACTGAAGCTTTCTTT
>TRBJ2-7|-|-|TRBV4-1
CASSPALRSYEQYF
TGCGCCAGCAGCCCCGCCCTGAGATCCTACGAGCAGTACTTC
>TRBJ2-7|TRBD2|few|TRBV27
CASSRSGRIDEQYF
TGTGCCAGCAGTCGGTCCGGGAGGATCGACGAGCAGTACTTC
>TRBJ2-1|-|-|TRBV5-6
CASSSYRGNQNNEQFF
TGTGCCAGCAGCAGTTATCGGGGAAACCAAAACAATGAGCAGTTCTTC
>TRBJ1-5|-|-|TRBV7-9
CASSLGWSGKQPQHF
TGTGCCAGCAGCTTAGGTTGGTCAGGGAAGCAGCCCCAGCATTTT
>TRBJ1-5|TRBD1|-|TRBV7-6
CASSLDRGSQPQHF
TGTGCCAGCAGCTTGGACAGGGGTTCGCAGCCCCAGCATTTT
>TRBJ2-2|-|-|TRBV7-9
CASTRRENTGELFF
TGTGCCAGCACCAGGAGGGAGAACACCGGGGAGCTGTTTTTT
>TRBJ2-7|-|-|TRBV6-6
CASRRDITYEQYF
TGTGCCAGCAGGAGGGACATTACCTACGAGCAGTACTTC